Shown below are 14 T cell receptor beta chains from a single sample sequenced in a study of CD8 T cells in Susac syndrome. Reverse transcription of about 0.5 to 1 ug RNA was carried out with random hexamers. TCRdb processed the immunoSEQ multiplex PCR reads anew with MiXCR; each CDR3 protein has one entry. Of over 150,000 distinct CDR3 sequences listed, under 95% are singletons. Input material: CD4+ T cells from PBMCs. These receptors all stem from a human donor with multiple sclerosis.

The rearrangement uses TRBV12-3 or TRBV12-4 and TRBJ2-5; D not resolved. CDR3 length: 13 amino acids. Deletions cut 3 bases from V and 1 base from J, with 6 bases between. The DNA for the CDR3 is TGTGCCAGCAGTTTCCAGGCCCAAGAGACCCAGTACTTC. The encoded protein is CASSFQAQETQYF.

V is TRBV30 and J is TRBJ2-3; 13 bases line up with TRBD2. The CDR3 has 16 amino acids. V shed 0 bases and J 5 bases; nucleotides not matched to a gene: 5. Germline assignment: CDR1 GTSNPN and CDR2 SVGIG (reference sequence). In DNA, the CDR3 is TGTGCCTGGAGTGTACCTAGACTAGCGGGGGGAGATACGCAGTATTTT. Amino acid sequence: CAWSVPRLAGGDTQYF.

This chain connects TRBV6-5 to TRBJ2-7, with D possibly being TRBD1 (6 bases). This CDR3 region has 15 residues. The germline V and J ends were trimmed by 0 bases and 6 bases, with 15 bases remaining between them. The V gene's germline CDR1 is MNHEY and CDR2 SVGAGI. The CDR3: CASSYSNRAPTEQYF. The DNA of the CDR3 is TGTGCCAGCAGTTACTCGAACAGGGCCCCCACCGAGCAGTACTTC.

As DNA, the CDR3 is TGTGCCAGCAGTCAGCAGAACTATGGCTACACCTTC. Amino acid sequence: CASSQQNYGYTF. This chain uses TRBV12-3 or TRBV12-4 with TRBJ1-2; unclear D gene. This CDR3 is 12 amino acids long. The ends were cut back, 5 bases at V and 2 bases at J, with 6 bases in the middle.

This rearrangement joins TRBV3-1 to TRBJ1-2, with a possible D match to TRBD1 (5 bases). The V and J ends lost 2 bases and 5 bases respectively, with 15 bases between them. CDR1 LGHDT and CDR2 YNNKEL come from the germline V gene (reference sequence). The CDR3 runs 15 residues. CDR3 nucleotide sequence: TGTGCCAGCAGCCAAAATTCACAGGCGGGGTATGGCTACACCTTC. Translated, it gives CASSQNSQAGYGYTF.

The genes are TRBV20-1 and TRBJ2-1; TRBD2 matches 12 bases. Losses at the gene ends were 6 bases for V and 8 bases for J; bases not matched to a gene: 8. The CDR3 has 14 amino acids. In germline, CDR1 is DFQATT, CDR2 SNEGSKA (reference sequence). CDR3 protein: CSATRLAGVYEQFF. In DNA, the CDR3 is TGCAGTGCGACCCGACTAGCGGGAGTATATGAGCAGTTCTTC.

About this clonotype: An end of the junction does not agree with germline; a read error may underlie this. The gene calls are TRBV11-2 and TRBJ1-1; D uncertain. The CDR3 loop spans 12 amino acids. The V gene's germline CDR1 is SGHAT and CDR2 FQNNGV. In DNA, the CDR3 is TGTGCCAGCAGATTAGAGAGGGCTGAAGCTTTCTTT. Translated, it gives CASRLERAEAFF.

This clonotype was observed a single time. This chain joins TRBV5-1 and TRBJ2-7, with 8 positions matching TRBD1. CDR3 length: 14 amino acids. Germline CDR1 and CDR2: SGHRS and YFSETQ. J lost 3 bases, V lost 4 bases, and 6 bases had no gene match. CDR3 region: CASSTQGALYEQYF. CDR3 sequence (DNA): TGCGCCAGCAGCACTCAGGGGGCCCTCTACGAGCAGTACTTC.

This chain connects TRBV10-3 to TRBJ2-1, with D unclear. Looked up from germline, CDR1 is ENHRY and CDR2 is SYGVKD. This CDR3 is built from 13 residues. V dropped 0 bases and J dropped 7 bases, with 7 bases sitting between them. The CDR3 sequence: CAISESGQNEQFF. The CDR3 nucleotides read TGTGCCATCAGTGAGTCCGGTCAAAATGAGCAGTTCTTC.

The chain has TRBV12-3 or TRBV12-4 and TRBJ2-7; D not certain. The CDR3 totals 14 residues. With 3 bases removed from V and 0 bases from J, the gap between germline ends came to 9 bases. The CDR3 is CASSFWRSSYEQYF. In DNA, the CDR3 is TGTGCCAGCAGTTTTTGGCGGAGCTCCTACGAGCAGTACTTC.

The chain combines TRBV2 with TRBJ1-2; D is perhaps TRBD1 (5 bases). Trimming cost V 0 bases and J 7 bases, with 18 bases left between them. The CDR3 is 16 residues long. Germline CDR1 SNHLY, CDR2 FYNNEI. CDR3 in amino acids: CASSEAPREKSFGYTF. In nucleotides, the CDR3 is TGTGCCAGCAGTGAAGCGCCCAGGGAGAAATCCTTTGGCTACACCTTC.

The chain joins TRBV5-1 to TRBJ2-7, with a tentative D call TRBD1 (6 bases). From germline, CDR1 is SGHRS and CDR2 YFSETQ. The length of the CDR3 is 13 residues. The germline V and J ends were trimmed by 6 bases and 2 bases, with 12 bases remaining between them. The CDR3 reads CASKLQGTYEQYF. For the CDR3, the DNA is TGCGCCAGCAAATTACAGGGTACCTACGAGCAGTACTTC.

The rearrangement joins TRBV6-5 to TRBJ2-2; 11 nucleotides match TRBD2. V shed 0 bases, J shed 4 bases, and the junction held 4 bases outside the gene matches. The germline gives CDR1 MNHEY, CDR2 SVGAGI. This CDR3 spans 17 amino acids. The CDR3 nucleotides are TGTGCCAGCAGTTACTCTAGCGGGGGGGCGGGCACCGGGGAGCTGTTTTTT. Translation: CASSYSSGGAGTGELFF.

The chain employs TRBV28 and TRBJ2-5; TRBD2 matches at 10 bases. The CDR3 extends over 14 amino acids. The V and J ends lost 5 bases and 4 bases, in that order; junction bases with no gene match: 4. Germline V CDR1 and CDR2: MDHEN, SYDVKM. The CDR3 is CASSSGGALETQYF. The CDR3 DNA follows: TGTGCCAGCAGTAGCGGGGGGGCCTTAGAGACCCAGTACTTC.